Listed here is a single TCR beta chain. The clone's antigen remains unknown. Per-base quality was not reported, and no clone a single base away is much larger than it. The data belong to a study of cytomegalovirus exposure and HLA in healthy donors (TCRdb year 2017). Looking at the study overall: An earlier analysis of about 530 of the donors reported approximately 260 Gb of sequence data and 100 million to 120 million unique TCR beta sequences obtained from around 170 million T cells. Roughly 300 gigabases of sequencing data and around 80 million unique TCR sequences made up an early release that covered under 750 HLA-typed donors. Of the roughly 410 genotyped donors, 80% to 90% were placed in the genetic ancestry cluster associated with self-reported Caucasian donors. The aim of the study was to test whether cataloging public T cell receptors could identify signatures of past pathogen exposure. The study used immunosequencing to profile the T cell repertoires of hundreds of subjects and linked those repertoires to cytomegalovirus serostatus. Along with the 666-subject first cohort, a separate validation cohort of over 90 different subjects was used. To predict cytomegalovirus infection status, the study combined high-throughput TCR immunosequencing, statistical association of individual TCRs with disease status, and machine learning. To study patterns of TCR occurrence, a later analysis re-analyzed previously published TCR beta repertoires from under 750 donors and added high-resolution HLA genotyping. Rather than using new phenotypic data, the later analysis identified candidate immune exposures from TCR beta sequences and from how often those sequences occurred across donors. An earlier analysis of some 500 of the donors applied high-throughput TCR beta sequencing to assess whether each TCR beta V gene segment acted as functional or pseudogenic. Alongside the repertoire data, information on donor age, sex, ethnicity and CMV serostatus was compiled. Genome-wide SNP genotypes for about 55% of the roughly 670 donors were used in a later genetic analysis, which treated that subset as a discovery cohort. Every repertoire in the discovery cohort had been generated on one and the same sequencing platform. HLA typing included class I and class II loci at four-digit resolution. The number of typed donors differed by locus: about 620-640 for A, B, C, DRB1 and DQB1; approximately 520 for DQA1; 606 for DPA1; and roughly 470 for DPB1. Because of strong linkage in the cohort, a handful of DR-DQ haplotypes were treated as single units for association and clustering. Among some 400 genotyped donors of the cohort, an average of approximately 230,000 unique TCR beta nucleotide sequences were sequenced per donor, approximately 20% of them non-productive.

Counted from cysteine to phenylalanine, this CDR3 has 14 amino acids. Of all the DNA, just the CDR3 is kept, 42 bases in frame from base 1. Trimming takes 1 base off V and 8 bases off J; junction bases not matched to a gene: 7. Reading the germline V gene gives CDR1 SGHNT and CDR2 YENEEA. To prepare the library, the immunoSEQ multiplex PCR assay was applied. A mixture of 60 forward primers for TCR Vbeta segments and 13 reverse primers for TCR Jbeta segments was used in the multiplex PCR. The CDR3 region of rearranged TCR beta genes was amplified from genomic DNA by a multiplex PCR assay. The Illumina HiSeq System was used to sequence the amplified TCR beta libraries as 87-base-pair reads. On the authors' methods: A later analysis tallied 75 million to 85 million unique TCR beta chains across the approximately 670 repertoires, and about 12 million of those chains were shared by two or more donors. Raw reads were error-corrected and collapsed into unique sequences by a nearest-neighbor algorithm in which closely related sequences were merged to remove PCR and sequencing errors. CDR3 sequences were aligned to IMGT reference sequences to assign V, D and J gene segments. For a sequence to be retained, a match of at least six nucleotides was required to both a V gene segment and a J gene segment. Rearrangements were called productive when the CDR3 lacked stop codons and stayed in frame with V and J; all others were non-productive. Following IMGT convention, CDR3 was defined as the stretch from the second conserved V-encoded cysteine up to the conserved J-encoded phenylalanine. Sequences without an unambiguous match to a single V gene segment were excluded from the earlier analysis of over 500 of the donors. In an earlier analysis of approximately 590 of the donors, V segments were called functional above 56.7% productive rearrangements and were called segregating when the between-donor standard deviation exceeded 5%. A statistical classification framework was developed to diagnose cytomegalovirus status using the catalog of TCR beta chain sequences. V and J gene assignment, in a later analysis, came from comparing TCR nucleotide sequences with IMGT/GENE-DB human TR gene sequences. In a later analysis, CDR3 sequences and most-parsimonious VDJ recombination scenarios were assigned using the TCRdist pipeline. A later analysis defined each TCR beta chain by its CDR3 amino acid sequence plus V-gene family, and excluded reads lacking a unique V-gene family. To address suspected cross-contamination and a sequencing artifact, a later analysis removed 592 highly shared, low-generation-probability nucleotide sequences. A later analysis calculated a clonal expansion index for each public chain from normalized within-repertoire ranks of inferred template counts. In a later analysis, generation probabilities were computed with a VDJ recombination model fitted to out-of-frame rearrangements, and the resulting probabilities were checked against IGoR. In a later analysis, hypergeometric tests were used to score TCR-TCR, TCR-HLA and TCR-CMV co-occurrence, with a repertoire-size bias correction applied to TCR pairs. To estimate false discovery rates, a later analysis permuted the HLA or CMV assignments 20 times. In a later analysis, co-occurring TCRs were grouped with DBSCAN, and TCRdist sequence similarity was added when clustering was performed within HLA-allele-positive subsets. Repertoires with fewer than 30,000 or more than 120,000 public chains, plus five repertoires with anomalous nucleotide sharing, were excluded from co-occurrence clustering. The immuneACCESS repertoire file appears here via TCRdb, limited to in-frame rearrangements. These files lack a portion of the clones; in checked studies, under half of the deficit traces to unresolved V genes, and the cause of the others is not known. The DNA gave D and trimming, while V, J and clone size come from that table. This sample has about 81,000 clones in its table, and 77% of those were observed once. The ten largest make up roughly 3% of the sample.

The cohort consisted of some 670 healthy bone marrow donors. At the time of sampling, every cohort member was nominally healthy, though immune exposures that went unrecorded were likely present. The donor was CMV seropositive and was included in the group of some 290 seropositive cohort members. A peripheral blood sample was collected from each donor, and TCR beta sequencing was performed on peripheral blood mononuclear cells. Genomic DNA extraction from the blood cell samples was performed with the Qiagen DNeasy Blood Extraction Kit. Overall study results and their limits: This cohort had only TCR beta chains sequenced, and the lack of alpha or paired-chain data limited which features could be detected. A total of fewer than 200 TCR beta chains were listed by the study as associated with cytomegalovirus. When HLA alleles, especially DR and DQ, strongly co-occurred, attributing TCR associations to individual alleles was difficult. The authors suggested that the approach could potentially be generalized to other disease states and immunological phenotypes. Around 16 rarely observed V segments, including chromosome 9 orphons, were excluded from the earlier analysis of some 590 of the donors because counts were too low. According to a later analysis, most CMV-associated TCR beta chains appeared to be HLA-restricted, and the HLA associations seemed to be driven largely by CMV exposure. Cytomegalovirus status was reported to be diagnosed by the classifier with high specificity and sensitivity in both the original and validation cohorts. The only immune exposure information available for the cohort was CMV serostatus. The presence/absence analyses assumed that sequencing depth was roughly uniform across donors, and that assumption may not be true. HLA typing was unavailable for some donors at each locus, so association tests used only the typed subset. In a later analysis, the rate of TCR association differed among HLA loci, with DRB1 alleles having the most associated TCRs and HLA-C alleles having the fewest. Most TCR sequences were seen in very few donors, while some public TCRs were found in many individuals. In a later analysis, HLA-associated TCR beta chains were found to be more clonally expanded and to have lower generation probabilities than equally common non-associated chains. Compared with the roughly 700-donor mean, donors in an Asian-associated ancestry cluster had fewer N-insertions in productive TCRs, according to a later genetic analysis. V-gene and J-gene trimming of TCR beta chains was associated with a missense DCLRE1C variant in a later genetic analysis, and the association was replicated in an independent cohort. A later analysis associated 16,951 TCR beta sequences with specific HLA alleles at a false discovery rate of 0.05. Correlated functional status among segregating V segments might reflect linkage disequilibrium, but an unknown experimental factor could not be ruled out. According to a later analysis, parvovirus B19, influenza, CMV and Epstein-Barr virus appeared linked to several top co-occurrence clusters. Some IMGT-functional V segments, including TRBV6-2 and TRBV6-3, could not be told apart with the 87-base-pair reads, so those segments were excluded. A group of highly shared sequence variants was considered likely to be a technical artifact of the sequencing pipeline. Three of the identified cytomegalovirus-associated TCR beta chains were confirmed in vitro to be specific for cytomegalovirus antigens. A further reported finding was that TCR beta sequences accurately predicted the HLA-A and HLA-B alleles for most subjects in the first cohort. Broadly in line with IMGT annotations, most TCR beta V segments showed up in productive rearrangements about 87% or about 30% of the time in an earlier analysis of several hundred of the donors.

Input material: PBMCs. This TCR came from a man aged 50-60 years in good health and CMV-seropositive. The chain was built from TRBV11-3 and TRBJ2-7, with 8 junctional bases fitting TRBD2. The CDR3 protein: CASSLAGVAGKQYF. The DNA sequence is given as TGTGCCAGCAGCTTAGCTGGAGTAGCGGGGAAGCAGTACTTC.